This T cell receptor beta chain appears in the sequencing data of a study of beta chain features in type 1 diabetes. The entirety of the isolated RNA underwent reverse transcription, so expressed TCRB transcripts were sequenced. The protocol was immunoSEQ multiplex PCR, while the TCRdb copy is restricted to in-frame clones and leaves out a portion. The sample records 150,000 to 200,000 clones, about 9.8% being singletons. The sample was central memory CD4+ T cells from blood. This sequence originates from a young woman in good health.

This chain's CDR3 is CASSLALSRGYNEQFF. As DNA, the CDR3 is TGCGCCAGCAGCTTGGCCCTATCAAGGGGGTACAATGAGCAGTTCTTC. This sequence joins TRBV5-1 and TRBJ2-1, with a weak D call TRBD1 (6 bases). With 0 bases removed from V and 4 bases from J, the gap between germline ends came to 14 bases. The CDR3 length is 16 residues. Germline CDR1 and CDR2: SGHRS and YFSETQ.